Listed below are T cell receptor beta chains from one sample, sequenced in a study of tumor and adjacent non-tumor tissue in lung cancer. Each CDR3 protein is one row after TCRdb ran MiXCR on the multiplex PCR reads. The sample holds 75,000 to 95,000 distinct CDR3 sequences, about two thirds seen once. Source material: lung tumor tissue. The source is a woman aged 35 to 49 with non-small cell lung cancer. Both conserved end residues are part of each CDR3. Each record gives: J gene, D gene, CDR3 length, clone size, V gene, CDR3 DNA, CDR3 protein. The D gene is left open where the match is weak. Only part of the rows carry a size: once, few, many, or a class if the clone is expanded.

>TRBJ1-5|.|14|many|TRBV6-1
TGTGCCAGCAGTGAACCCGGGACCTCTCAGCCCCAGCATTTT
CASSEPGTSQPQHF
>TRBJ2-1|.|16|few|TRBV11-2
TGTGCCAACAGCAAGGCATTAGCTGCACTGTACAATGAGCAGTTCTTC
CANSKALAALYNEQFF
>TRBJ2-1|TRBD1|15|.|TRBV6-5
TGTGCTAGCAATTCGACCGGGACAGGGGGAGGTGAGCAGTTCTTC
CASNSTGTGGGEQFF
>TRBJ2-5|.|17|.|TRBV11-2
TGTGCCACCACCTTAAGTAATAGTGGGGGCCTACAAGAGACCCAGTACTTC
CATTLSNSGGLQETQYF
>TRBJ2-1|.|14|.|TRBV5-4
TGTGCCAGCAACTTAACTAGTGGGGACAATGAGCAGTTCTTC
CASNLTSGDNEQFF
>TRBJ2-7|.|12|.|TRBV11-2
TGTGCCAGCAGCTTAAGACAGGACGGGCAGTACTTC
CASSLRQDGQYF
>TRBJ2-5|TRBD2|18|.|TRBV11-2
TGTGCCAGGTGCCCTAACGGGGGGGTGCCCCGCTTGCAAGAGACCCAGTACTTC
CARCPNGGVPRLQETQYF
>TRBJ2-7|TRBD2|16|.|TRBV11-2
TGTGCCAGTAGCTTGGGACTAGAGGGAGATCGTTACGGGCAGTACTTC
CASSLGLEGDRYGQYF
>TRBJ1-1|.|14|once|TRBV6-1
TGTGCCTGCAATAAGCAGGGAAGAGGAACTGAAGCTTTCTTT
CACNKQGRGTEAFF
>TRBJ2-3|.|14|many|TRBV6-1
TGTGCCAGCAGTGAATCGGGGAGAGGAAATACGCAGTATTTT
CASSESGRGNTQYF
>TRBJ1-1|.|14|.|TRBV11-2
TGTGCCAGCAGCTTAGACGGGCGGGTCTGGGGGCCTTTCTTT
CASSLDGRVWGPFF
>TRBJ2-1|.|15|.|TRBV11-3
TGTGCCAGAAACGCCGCATCGAACACTTACAATGAGCAGTTCTTC
CARNAASNTYNEQFF
>TRBJ1-2|.|14|.|TRBV6-1
TGTGCCAACAGCCCTACTCGCGGGCCCTACGGCTACACCTTC
CANSPTRGPYGYTF
>TRBJ2-1|.|9|.|TRBV29-1
TGCATCGTCGAGTATGAGCAGTTCTTC
CIVEYEQFF
>TRBJ1-2|.|14|.|TRBV24-1
TGTGCCACCAGTGTGGGCAGGGGATCCTATGGCTACACCTTC
CATSVGRGSYGYTF
>TRBJ2-7|TRBD2|9|.|TRBV25-1
TGTGCTAGCGGGGACGAGCAGTACTTC
CASGDEQYF
>TRBJ2-7|.|11|.|TRBV5-6
TGTGCCAGTAGCACGACGAGGGAGCAGTACTTC
CASSTTREQYF
>TRBJ2-7|.|11|.|TRBV11-2
TGTACCATCATAAAAAGCTACGAGCAGTACTTC
CTIIKSYEQYF
>TRBJ1-5|.|15|.|TRBV6-1
TGTGCCAGCAGTGGTTCGAGGGAGGTCAATCAGCCCGAGCATTTT
CASSGSREVNQPEHF
>TRBJ1-5|.|14|.|TRBV6-1
TGTGCCAGCGGTGAGGCGCCTATCAATCAGCCCCAGCATTTT
CASGEAPINQPQHF
>TRBJ1-6|.|15|.|TRBV6-1
TGTGCCAGCAGGGAGGGGTCAATAATGGATTCACCCCTCCACTTT
CASREGSIMDSPLHF
>TRBJ2-5|.|16|.|TRBV20-1
TGCACTGCTAGAGGCGGACAGTTACTTTTGCAAGAGCCCCAGTACTTC
CTARGGQLLLQEPQYF
>TRBJ1-2|.|15|.|TRBV11-3
TGTGCCAGCTCCCGGCTGGTCAGACCTAACTATGGCTACACCTTC
CASSRLVRPNYGYTF
>TRBJ2-2|TRBD1|16|.|TRBV11-1
TGTGTCAGCAGATCCTCCGGGACAGGGAACACCGGGGAGCTGTTTTTT
CVSRSSGTGNTGELFF
>TRBJ2-7|TRBD1|15|many|TRBV6-6
TGTGCCAGCAGCGGGGGACAGGGGGTAAACATCGAGCAGTACTTC
CASSGGQGVNIEQYF